Shown below are 6 T cell receptor beta chains from a single sample sequenced in a study of siplizumab effects on memory and regulatory T cells. Profiled with immunoSEQ multiplex PCR; TCRdb holds only in-frame clones, not every one. The sample has 60,000 to 70,000 clones, over 80% seen once. Sequencing was performed on Tregs sorted from blood. Source of these receptors: a human donor in good health.

The chain couples TRBV7-2 to TRBJ2-1; 15 bases are shared with TRBD2. The CDR3 length is 17 residues. The J segment lost 8 bases and the V segment lost 3 bases, leaving 8 bases of the junction unmatched. The germline CDR1 and CDR2 sequences are SGHTA and FQGNSA. The CDR3 nucleotides are TGTGCCAGCAGCTTGGTGTGGGGACTAGCGGGAGGCTATGAGCAGTTCTTC. As protein: CASSLVWGLAGGYEQFF.

The chain combines TRBV5-4 with TRBJ2-2, with 7 bases identical to TRBD1. Germline CDR1 reads SGHNT; CDR2 reads YYREEE (reference sequence). The CDR3 has 13 amino acids. With 9 bases clipped from V and 3 bases from J, the junction kept 5 bases outside the gene matches. In nucleotides, the CDR3 is TGTGCCATCGGGACAGAGTACACCGGGGAGCTGTTTTTT. As protein: CAIGTEYTGELFF.

The chain links TRBV2 to TRBJ2-2; 8 bases match TRBD2. The germline CDR1 and CDR2 sequences are SNHLY and FYNNEI. Trimming took 6 bases from V and 6 from J; bases not matched to a gene: 9. This CDR3 comprises 15 residues. CDR3 in amino acids: CASRVGRARAGELFF. As DNA, the CDR3 is TGTGCCAGCAGAGTCGGGAGGGCCCGGGCCGGGGAGCTGTTTTTT.

This chain connects TRBV11-3 to TRBJ1-4, with TRBD1 as a possible D gene (6 bases). Germline V gene lookup returns CDR1 SGHNT and CDR2 YENEEA. The CDR3 covers 14 residues. V was clipped by 5 bases and J by 8 bases, with 15 bases between them. The CDR3 sequence: CASSLGGNWEKLFF. In DNA, the CDR3 is TGTGCCAGCAGCCTAGGGGGAAATTGGGAAAAACTGTTTTTT.

V is TRBV29-1 and J is TRBJ2-3; 7 positions agree with TRBD1. CDR3 length: 14 amino acids. V trimming: 5 bases; J trimming: 0 bases; junction bases outside the gene matches: 5. Germline assignment: CDR1 SQVTM and CDR2 ANQGSEA. CDR3 region: CSVKGAGSTDTQYF. Written as DNA, the CDR3 is TGCAGCGTTAAGGGGGCGGGTAGCACAGATACGCAGTATTTT.

The chain recombines TRBV6-1 with TRBJ1-3; perhaps TRBD1 as D (5 bases). Trimming shortened V by 4 bases and J by 2 bases, and 9 bases separated the two germline ends. Germline V gene sequence: CDR1 MNHNS, CDR2 SASEGT. The CDR3 loop spans 14 amino acids. In nucleotides, the CDR3 is TGTGCCAGCAGTGGGACACAGGCTGGAAACACCATATATTTT. It is translated as CASSGTQAGNTIYF.